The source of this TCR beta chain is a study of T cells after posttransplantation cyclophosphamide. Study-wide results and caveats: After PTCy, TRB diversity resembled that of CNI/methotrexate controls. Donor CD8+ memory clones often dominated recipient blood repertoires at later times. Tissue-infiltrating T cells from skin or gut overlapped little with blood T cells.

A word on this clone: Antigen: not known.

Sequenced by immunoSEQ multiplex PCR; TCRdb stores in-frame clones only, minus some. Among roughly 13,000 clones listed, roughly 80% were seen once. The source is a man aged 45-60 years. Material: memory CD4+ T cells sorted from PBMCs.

In DNA form, the CDR3 reads TGTGCCAGCAGCCCGGGCGAGACAGGGGGGGCGGCCAAAAACATTCAGTACTTC. Its translation is CASSPGETGGAAKNIQYF. The V and J genes are TRBV4-2 and TRBJ2-4, with TRBD1 identical over 9 bases. The J segment lost 1 base and the V segment lost 4 bases, leaving 11 bases of the junction unmatched. Germline assignment: CDR1 LGHNA and CDR2 YNFKEQ. This CDR3 spans 18 amino acids.